A single sample is the source of the 23 T cell receptor beta chains below, sequenced in a study of blood T cells in healthy people across ages. A second PCR of roughly 7 to 11 cycles used a sample-barcoded 5' primer and a J-beta primer mix. TCRdb used MiXCR to reprocess the 5' RACE reads, holding one entry per CDR3 protein. This table has 450,000 to 700,000 distinct CDR3 sequences, 27% appearing once. The sequenced sample consisted of blood. Receptors were obtained from a woman aged 70-85 years in good health.

The table lists this clonotype with a few counts. The rearrangement uses TRBV3-1 and TRBJ1-1; D is possibly TRBD1 (5 bases). Germline loops: CDR1 LGHDT, CDR2 YNNKEL (reference sequence). CDR3 size: 13 residues. V was clipped by 4 bases and J by 4 bases, with 10 bases between them. CDR3 sequence (DNA): TGTGCCAGCAGCCGAACCGGGACCACTGAAGCTTTCTTT. Protein: CASSRTGTTEAFF.

This clonotype was seen a few times. V usage is TRBV7-2 and J usage is TRBJ2-7; D uncertain. Between the trimmed V and J ends, which lost 0 bases and 2 bases, there was a span of 14 bases. This CDR3 is built from 16 residues. The germline V gene has CDR1 SGHTA and CDR2 FQGNSA. The chain's CDR3 is CASSLATAGRTYEQYF. In nucleotides, the CDR3 is TGTGCCAGCAGCTTAGCGACGGCAGGCAGGACCTACGAGCAGTACTTC.

This clonotype has a handful of counts. The V gene is TRBV20-1, the J gene TRBJ1-2, with a weak D call TRBD1 (5 bases). This CDR3 is 12 amino acids long. Germline assignment: CDR1 DFQATT and CDR2 SNEGSKA (reference sequence). Trimming removed 6 bases at V and 3 bases at J, with 11 bases between. DNA of the CDR3: TGCAGTGCCATGGACAACCACTATGGCTACACCTTC. It encodes CSAMDNHYGYTF.

The V and J genes are TRBV12-3 or TRBV12-4 and TRBJ1-3; 12 bases agree with TRBD1. V was pared by 7 bases and J by 1 base, with 17 bases of the junction left unmatched. This CDR3 is built from 20 residues. CDR3 coding DNA: TGTGCCAGCATCCCTTGTCGAGGGACAGGGGGCAGTTTTTCTGGAAACACCATATATTTT. Translating gives CASIPCRGTGGSFSGNTIYF.

This clonotype turned up a few times. The chain links TRBV25-1 to TRBJ1-2, with TRBD1 identical over 7 bases. Germline V lookup: CDR1 MGHDK, CDR2 SYGVNS. This CDR3 comprises 12 residues. Trimming cost V 8 bases and J 4 bases; bases outside gene matches: 4. The CDR3 DNA is TGTGCCAGCTCTGGACAGGTCTATGGCTACACCTTC. Protein: CASSGQVYGYTF.

There are a few counts of this clonotype. Its ends do not fully match the called genes, so a read error is possible. J is TRBJ2-5 and V is TRBV7-9; D is undetermined. The germline gives CDR1 SEHNR, CDR2 FQNEAQ (reference sequence). The CDR3 is 15 amino acids. The CDR3 coding sequence is TGTGCCAGCAGCTTATGGGCGATTAACCACGAGACCCAGTACTTC. Translation: CASSLWAINHETQYF. The full variable domain, its missing parts supplied by reference TRBV7-9 and TRBJ2-5, is DTGVSQNPRHKITKRGQNVTFRCDPISEHNRLYWYRQTLGQGPEFLTYFQNEAQLEKSRLLSDRFSAERPKGSFSTLEIQRTEQGDSAMYLCASSLWAINHETQYFGPGTRLLVL.

This rearrangement joins TRBV7-9 to TRBJ2-4; possible D gene TRBD2, 6 bases. Germline CDR1 SEHNR, CDR2 FQNEAQ (reference sequence). This CDR3 contains 14 residues. V gave up 5 bases and J gave up 6 bases, with 14 bases separating them. The CDR3 nucleotides are TGTGCCAGCAGCCCCTCTCGCGGGGTAAACATTCAGTACTTC. Its translation: CASSPSRGVNIQYF.

The chain recombines TRBV29-1 with TRBJ2-7, with D unclear. Trimming removed 7 bases from V and 2 bases from J, with 18 bases in between. Germline assignment: CDR1 SQVTM and CDR2 ANQGSEA. The CDR3 is 14 residues long. The CDR3 DNA sequence: TGCAGCGGGGCGACGCCAGGAACCACCTACGAGCAGTACTTC. Amino acid sequence: CSGATPGTTYEQYF.

The chain combines TRBV20-1 with TRBJ2-5; 8 bases match TRBD2. V was clipped by 4 bases and J by 5 bases; unmatched bases: 15. Germline V gene sequence: CDR1 DFQATT, CDR2 SNEGSKA (reference sequence). The CDR3 is 16 residues long. CDR3 protein: CSATKVGGGLSETQYF. The CDR3 coding sequence is TGCAGTGCTACTAAGGTCGGCGGGGGGCTTTCGGAGACCCAGTACTTC.

In this sample, this clonotype turned up a few times. The conserved closing phenylalanine or tryptophan is absent in this CDR3, likely reflecting a read error. This chain joins TRBV29-1 and TRBJ2-3; unclear D gene. With 7 bases removed from V and 0 bases from J, the gap between germline ends came to 5 bases. Germline CDR1 and CDR2: SQVTM and ANQGSEA. CDR3 length: 11 residues. Here the CDR3 reads CSATSTDTQYL. The CDR3 DNA reads TGCAGCGCCACCAGCACAGATACGCAGTATCTT.

About this clonotype: Since the CDR3 does not end with the conserved phenylalanine or tryptophan, this likely comes from a read error. The DNA for the CDR3 is TGCAGTGCTAGAGAGAACAGGGGGGCCGGCTACACCCTC. Its translation is CSARENRGAGYTL. J is TRBJ1-2 and V is TRBV20-1; 8 bases fit TRBD1. The length of the CDR3 is 13 residues. With 0 bases clipped from V and 8 bases from J, the junction kept 5 bases outside the gene matches. Per germline, CDR1 DFQATT and CDR2 SNEGSKA (reference sequence).

This clonotype was detected only a few times. The chain joins TRBV5-1 to TRBJ2-3, with a weak D call TRBD2 (5 bases). Trimming cost V 4 bases and J 2 bases, with 14 bases left between them. CDR3 length equals 15 residues. CDR1 and CDR2 (germline): SGHRS, YFSETQ. The CDR3 loop is CASSRGGLVTDTQYF. Written as DNA, the CDR3 is TGCGCCAGCAGCCGAGGCGGACTTGTCACAGATACGCAGTATTTT. The complete variable domain, with remaining parts taken from reference TRBV5-1 and TRBJ2-3, reads KAGVTQTPRYLIKTRGQQVTLSCSPISGHRSVSWYQQTPGQGLQFLFEYFSETQRNKGNFPGRFSGRQFSNSRSEMNVSTLELGDSALYLCASSRGGLVTDTQYFGPGTRLTVL.

The gene calls are TRBV7-2 and TRBJ1-3, with 10 bases identical to TRBD1. CDR1 is SGHTA and CDR2 is FQGNSA in the germline V gene. Trimming removed 5 bases from V and 2 bases from J; junction bases left unmatched: 6. This CDR3 is built from 16 residues. CDR3 in amino acids: CASSKGGTGAGNTIYF. CDR3 coding DNA: TGTGCCAGCAGCAAAGGGGGGACAGGGGCTGGAAACACCATATATTTT.

The V gene is TRBV7-2, the J gene TRBJ1-2; D remains ambiguous. The CDR3 runs 14 residues. Germline CDR1 reads SGHTA; CDR2 reads FQGNSA. Trimming removed 1 base from V and 4 bases from J, with 10 bases in between. CDR3 sequence (DNA): TGTGCCAGCAGCTTAGAGAGGGTTAGCTATGGCTACACCTTC. Translation gives CASSLERVSYGYTF.

This clonotype has only a few counts. The chain combines TRBV4-1 with TRBJ2-7; 13 bases agree with TRBD2. This CDR3 is built from 15 residues. Germline V gene lookup returns CDR1 MGHRA and CDR2 YSYEKL. V gave up 4 bases and J gave up 7 bases; unmatched junction bases: 7. The CDR3 DNA sequence: TGCGCCAGCAGCCTCACTAGCGGGGGGGCAATTGAGCAGTACTTC. Protein product: CASSLTSGGAIEQYF.

The rearrangement links TRBV20-1 to TRBJ1-2; D unresolved. The V gene's germline CDR1 is DFQATT and CDR2 SNEGSKA (reference sequence). Trimming removed 0 bases at V and 3 bases at J, with 11 bases between. This CDR3 region has 14 residues. The CDR3 here is CSARDGTTDYGYTF. The CDR3 DNA reads as TGCAGTGCTAGAGATGGTACGACGGACTATGGCTACACCTTC.

This clonotype was found a few times. The rearrangement uses TRBV20-1 and TRBJ2-7; D is uncertain. The CDR3 covers 12 residues. Per germline, CDR1 DFQATT and CDR2 SNEGSKA (reference sequence). Trimming left V 3 bases short and J 4 bases short, with 10 bases between. The CDR3 loop is CSARGGRYEQYF. The CDR3 DNA is TGCAGTGCTAGGGGCGGTCGTTACGAGCAGTACTTC.

The chain combines TRBV14 with TRBJ1-6; 10 positions agree with TRBD1. CDR1 SGHDN and CDR2 FVKESK come from the germline V gene. Trimming cost V 2 bases and J 10 bases; bases outside gene matches: 8. The CDR3 has 16 amino acids. The CDR3 here is CASSQLGQGGNSPLHF. In DNA form, the CDR3 reads TGTGCCAGCAGCCAACTTGGACAGGGGGGTAACTCACCCCTCCACTTT. Full variable domain (missing parts from reference TRBV14 and TRBJ1-6): EAGVTQFPSHSVIEKGQTVTLRCDPISGHDNLYWYRRVMGKEIKFLLHFVKESKQDESGMPNNRFLAERTGGTYSTLKVQPAELEDSGVYFCASSQLGQGGNSPLHFGNGTRLTVT.

In the case of this clonotype: One end of the junction varies from germline; a read error may be responsible. The CDR3 coding sequence is TGCGCCAGCAGCTTGGTTATAGCGGCACGCCAAGAGACCCAGTATTTC. Amino acids: CASSLVIAARQETQYF. The J gene is TRBJ2-5, the V gene TRBV5-1; TRBD2 might be the D (6 bases). Germline loops: CDR1 SGHRS, CDR2 YFSETQ. This CDR3 comprises 16 residues.

This chain links TRBV6-5 with TRBJ1-5; 7 bases align to TRBD1. CDR3 length equals 15 residues. The J segment lost 11 bases and the V segment lost 4 bases, leaving 14 bases of the junction unmatched. Germline V CDR1 and CDR2: MNHEY, SVGAGI. This CDR3 is CASSSIAGGEQSQHF. The CDR3 DNA reads TGTGCCAGCAGTTCAATTGCAGGGGGAGAGCAGTCCCAGCATTTT.

The genes are TRBV7-9 and TRBJ1-1, with D unresolved. Trimming shortened V by 4 bases and J by 0 bases, and 15 bases separated the two germline ends. The germline V gene has CDR1 SEHNR and CDR2 FQNEAQ (reference sequence). This CDR3 contains 16 residues. The CDR3 sequence: CASSSLWTGMNTEAFF. CDR3 nucleotides: TGTGCCAGCAGCTCATTATGGACGGGCATGAACACTGAAGCTTTCTTT.

This clonotype has just a few counts. The V call is TRBV20-1, the J call TRBJ2-2; 11 positions agree with TRBD2. V trimming: 3 bases; J trimming: 7 bases; junction bases outside the gene matches: 10. The CDR3 is 16 residues long. The germline CDR1 and CDR2 sequences are DFQATT and SNEGSKA (reference sequence). The CDR3 loop reads CSASGLAGGLDGELFF. The CDR3 DNA reads as TGCAGTGCTAGTGGGCTAGCGGGGGGTCTAGACGGGGAGCTGTTTTTT.

This clonotype was observed a few times. This sequence joins TRBV6-5 and TRBJ2-7; 8 bases map to TRBD2. CDR3 length equals 13 residues. The junction had 9 bases not matched to a gene; V was cut back by 8 bases and J by 6 bases. Germline V CDR1 and CDR2: MNHEY, SVGAGI. The CDR3 sequence: CASATTGGSEQYF. CDR3 coding DNA: TGTGCCAGCGCAACCACGGGGGGGAGCGAGCAGTACTTC.